These 28 T cell receptor beta chains originate from one sample sequenced in a study of T cell changes during pregnancy in multiple sclerosis. Sequencing was performed with immunoSEQ multiplex PCR; in TCRdb, only in-frame clones are kept and a portion is missing. The data contain over 35,000 clones, over 75% of them singletons. The sample here was CD8+ T cells from peripheral blood mononuclear cells, taken before pregnancy. The receptors come from a female donor with multiple sclerosis, enrolled in a pregnancy study.

This rearrangement joins TRBV7-9 to TRBJ2-2, with 10 bases aligning to TRBD2. The ends lost 6 bases at V and 0 bases at J; junction bases unmatched: 13. CDR1 and CDR2 from the germline V gene are SEHNR and FQNEAQ (reference sequence). The CDR3 runs 19 residues. The CDR3 region has the DNA TGTGCCAGCAGGTCCTCCGGGACTAGCGCCCGACCGAACACCGGGGAGCTGTTTTTT. Amino acids: CASRSSGTSARPNTGELFF.

V usage is TRBV6-1 and J usage is TRBJ2-7, with 12 bases that match TRBD2. Germline CDR1 reads MNHNS; CDR2 reads SASEGT. The CDR3 spans 15 residues. The V segment lost 1 base and the J segment 6 bases; nucleotides outside the gene matches: 4. CDR3 protein: CASSEVGLAGSEQYF. CDR3 DNA sequence: TGTGCCAGCAGTGAAGTCGGACTAGCGGGATCCGAGCAGTACTTC.

This clone was counted a single time. The chain combines TRBV7-9 with TRBJ1-4; 8 bases match TRBD1. Per the germline V gene, CDR1 is SEHNR and CDR2 is FQNEAQ (reference sequence). CDR3 length equals 16 residues. Trimming removed 5 bases from V and 4 bases from J; junction bases left unmatched: 9. The CDR3 DNA reads TGTGCCAGCAGCCTCACCGGGACAGGCCTTAATGAAAAACTGTTTTTT. Translating it yields CASSLTGTGLNEKLFF.

The J gene is TRBJ2-1, the V gene TRBV6-1; the match to TRBD2 covers 7 bases. This CDR3 is built from 17 residues. The trim removed 2 bases at V and 4 bases at J, leaving 11 bases unmatched. Germline V gene sequence: CDR1 MNHNS, CDR2 SASEGT. The CDR3 sequence: CASSESDGGSGYNEQFF. CDR3 bases: TGTGCCAGCAGTGAATCAGACGGCGGGAGTGGTTACAATGAGCAGTTCTTC.

The chain employs TRBV7-2 and TRBJ2-1, with TRBD2 matching over 9 bases. Germline values: CDR1 SGHTA, CDR2 FQGNSA. The trim removed 2 bases at V and 7 bases at J, leaving 0 bases unmatched. The CDR3 length is 13 residues. The CDR3 is CASSLLAGNEQFF. The CDR3 DNA sequence: TGTGCCAGCAGCTTACTAGCGGGAAATGAGCAGTTCTTC.

By proportion, this clone is medium-sized. This chain joins TRBV11-2 and TRBJ1-1, with TRBD1 matching 7 bases. The germline CDR1 and CDR2 sequences are SGHAT and FQNNGV. The CDR3 extends over 14 amino acids. Trimming took 5 bases from V and 7 from J; bases not matched to a gene: 10. The CDR3 coding sequence is TGTGCCAGCAGCGCCGCCCAGGGGGAAGTTGAAGCTTTCTTT. It yields the protein CASSAAQGEVEAFF.

This sequence joins TRBV12-2 and TRBJ1-4; TRBD1 is the table's D call and was not checked against the DNA. TRBV12-2 counts as a pseudogene. CDR3 length equals 14 residues. DNA for the CDR3: TGTGCAAGTCGCGGAAGGGGGCAGGAAGAAAAACTGTTTTTT. Its protein product is CASRGRGQEEKLFF.

The chain has TRBV20-1 and TRBJ2-7; 8 nucleotides line up with TRBD2. The CDR3 is 11 amino acids. CDR1 is DFQATT, CDR2 SNEGSKA, per germline (reference sequence). With 5 bases clipped from V and 10 bases from J, the junction kept 7 bases outside the gene matches. The CDR3 bases are TGCAGTGCTGATAGCGGGACGACTCAGTACTTC. It specifies CSADSGTTQYF.

The CDR3, as DNA: TGTGCCAGCAGCGATAGCAGGGGAAATTCACCCCTCCACTTT. This codes for CASSDSRGNSPLHF. The V call is TRBV9, the J call TRBJ1-6, with TRBD1 as a possible D gene (6 bases). Germline V gives CDR1 SGDLS, CDR2 YYNGEE. The V and J ends lost 3 bases and 7 bases respectively, with 11 bases between them. This CDR3 is 14 amino acids long.

Turning to this clone: The identical CDR3 is also encoded by other nucleotide sequences in the sample. J is TRBJ2-7 and V is TRBV27, with D unresolved. Per the germline V gene, CDR1 is MNHEY and CDR2 is SMNVEV (reference sequence). V dropped 3 bases and J dropped 0 bases, with 6 bases sitting between them. This CDR3 is 13 amino acids long. The CDR3 nucleotides read TGTGCCAGCAGTTTTTCAGGCTCCTACGAGCAGTACTTC. Encoded protein: CASSFSGSYEQYF.

This chain joins TRBV29-1 and TRBJ2-7; possibly TRBD2 for D (6 bases). Per germline, CDR1 SQVTM and CDR2 ANQGSEA. V shed 4 bases and J shed 1 base, with 14 bases lying between them. CDR3 length equals 14 residues. The CDR3 loop is CSVGGLAGSYEQYF. The CDR3 DNA reads as TGCAGCGTTGGGGGCCTTGCGGGATCCTACGAGCAGTACTTC.

The CDR3 loop reads CASTDSELEEQYF. DNA for the CDR3: TGTGCCAGCACTGACAGCGAGCTGGAGGAGCAGTACTTC. J is TRBJ2-7 and V is TRBV2; TRBD1 is a possible D gene (5 bases). The CDR3 spans 13 residues. Germline CDR1 SNHLY, CDR2 FYNNEI. Trimming took 7 bases from V and 7 from J, leaving 17 bases between them.

This sequence joins TRBV5-1 and TRBJ2-1; D gene uncertain. Per germline, CDR1 SGHRS and CDR2 YFSETQ. Trimming cost V 4 bases and J 6 bases, with 5 bases left between them. The CDR3 runs to 11 residues. The CDR3: CASSPGNEQFF. The CDR3, as DNA: TGCGCCAGCAGCCCGGGCAATGAGCAGTTCTTC.

The DNA of the CDR3 is TGTGCCAGCAGTTCCGTGGGGAGCTCCTACAATGAGCAGTTCTTC. Residues: CASSSVGSSYNEQFF. J is TRBJ2-1 and V is TRBV27; tentatively, D is TRBD2 (5 bases). V lost 4 bases, J lost 0 bases, and 10 bases lay in between. This CDR3 is 15 amino acids long. CDR1 MNHEY and CDR2 SMNVEV come from the germline V gene (reference sequence).

The rearrangement joins TRBV7-2 to TRBJ1-2, with 10 bases matching TRBD1. The germline V gene encodes CDR1 SGHTA and CDR2 FQGNSA. Germline trimming cut 4 bases from V and 5 bases from J; bases unmatched to any gene: 10. The CDR3 totals 16 residues. The DNA of the CDR3 is TGTGCCAGCAGCTCATTGAGACAGGGGGCGGTTTATGGCTACACCTTC. Its protein product is CASSSLRQGAVYGYTF.

The chain uses TRBV28 and TRBJ1-5; TRBD1 agrees at 11 bases. Germline CDR1 and CDR2: MDHEN and SYDVKM. Trimming took 2 bases from V and 7 from J; bases not matched to a gene: 7. The CDR3 sequence is 16 residues long. The CDR3 coding sequence is TGTGCCAGCAGTTTAAGAAGAGGACAGGGGGCCCAGCCCCAGCATTTT. Protein sequence: CASSLRRGQGAQPQHF.

J is TRBJ2-1 and V is TRBV19; tentatively, D is TRBD1 (5 bases). The CDR3 runs to 15 residues. Germline V gene data show CDR1 as LNHDA and CDR2 as SQIVND (reference sequence). V shed 7 bases and J shed 1 base, with 14 bases lying between them. Written as DNA, the CDR3 is TGTGCCAGTACCCATGCAGGGAATTCCTACAATGAGCAGTTCTTC. This gives the protein CASTHAGNSYNEQFF.

The chain combines TRBV6-1 with TRBJ2-7; 9 bases agree with TRBD1. Germline CDR1 and CDR2: MNHNS and SASEGT. The CDR3 loop spans 15 amino acids. Trimming removed 6 bases from V and 0 bases from J; junction bases left unmatched: 6. The CDR3 region has the DNA TGTGCCAGCAGCAACTTACAGGGGGCCTCCTACGAGCAGTACTTC. It yields the protein CASSNLQGASYEQYF.

The V gene is TRBV27, the J gene TRBJ2-7, with D possibly TRBD2 on 5 matching bases. This CDR3 has 15 amino acids. Trimming pared 3 bases from V and 2 bases from J, leaving 14 bases between. Germline V gene sequence: CDR1 MNHEY, CDR2 SMNVEV (reference sequence). CDR3 sequence (DNA): TGTGCCAGCAGTTTGGTAGGAGGACTTCCCTACGAGCAGTACTTC. This gives the protein CASSLVGGLPYEQYF.

The V gene is TRBV11-2, the J gene TRBJ2-1, with 7 bases aligning to TRBD1. The germline V gene encodes CDR1 SGHAT and CDR2 FQNNGV. CDR3 size: 14 residues. Unmatched junction bases numbered 6, after V lost 1 base and J lost 9 bases. CDR3 nucleotide sequence: TGTGCCAGCAGCTTAGGTCAGGGGGTGGGTGAGCAGTTCTTC. Its protein product is CASSLGQGVGEQFF.

V gene TRBV21-1 combines with J gene TRBJ2-3; the D segment call TRBD1 is taken from the table without a DNA check. TRBV21-1 is tagged as a pseudogene. The CDR3 extends over 16 amino acids. The CDR3 nucleotides read TGTGCCAGCAGTGACAAGGATCTCACTAGCACAGATACGCAGTATTTT. Translation: CASSDKDLTSTDTQYF.

This chain uses TRBV19 with TRBJ2-7; 10 bases agree with TRBD1. V gave up 4 bases and J gave up 6 bases; unmatched junction bases: 12. The CDR3 is 16 residues long. Germline values: CDR1 LNHDA, CDR2 SQIVND (reference sequence). Written as DNA, the CDR3 is TGTGCCAGTAGTACGAGACAGGGGGCGAGTTCCCTCGAGCAGTACTTC. This gives the protein CASSTRQGASSLEQYF. The complete variable domain, with remaining parts taken from reference TRBV19 and TRBJ2-7, reads DGGITQSPKYLFRKEGQNVTLSCEQNLNHDAMYWYRQDPGQGLRLIYYSQIVNDFQKGDIAEGYSVSREKKESFPLTVTSAQKNPTAFYLCASSTRQGASSLEQYFGPGTRLTVT.

V and J are TRBV7-9 and TRBJ2-5, with a tentative D call TRBD1 (6 bases). CDR3 length: 15 residues. V was shortened by 4 bases and J by 6 bases, with 18 bases between the two germline ends. Germline V CDR1 and CDR2: SEHNR, FQNEAQ (reference sequence). CDR3 in DNA: TGTGCCAGCAGCTCACCCTCCTGGACAGCGCAGACCCAGTACTTC. Its translation: CASSSPSWTAQTQYF.

The chain has TRBV6-5 and TRBJ1-1; 9 nucleotides match TRBD1. Germline CDR1 MNHEY, CDR2 SVGAGI. The junction had 3 bases not matched to a gene; V was cut back by 0 bases and J by 4 bases. This CDR3 has 15 amino acids. CDR3 in DNA: TGTGCCAGCAGTTACTCCCAGACAGGGGGCACTGAAGCTTTCTTT. As protein: CASSYSQTGGTEAFF.

The table lists this clone with a few counts. This chain connects TRBV19 to TRBJ1-1; no reliable D call. V was pared by 2 bases and J by 1 base, with 8 bases between. CDR1 is LNHDA, CDR2 SQIVND, per germline (reference sequence). The CDR3 extends over 14 amino acids. The CDR3 coding sequence is TGTGCCAGTAGTATATATCACAGGAACACTGAAGCTTTCTTT. It encodes CASSIYHRNTEAFF. Filled out from reference TRBV19 and TRBJ1-1, the complete variable domain reads DGGITQSPKYLFRKEGQNVTLSCEQNLNHDAMYWYRQDPGQGLRLIYYSQIVNDFQKGDIAEGYSVSREKKESFPLTVTSAQKNPTAFYLCASSIYHRNTEAFFGQGTRLTVV.

The chain carries TRBV19 and TRBJ1-5; TRBD1 matches at 12 bases. Per germline, CDR1 LNHDA and CDR2 SQIVND (reference sequence). The CDR3 runs to 16 residues. The J segment lost 5 bases and the V segment lost 3 bases, leaving 5 bases of the junction unmatched. CDR3: CASSMGDRGPYQPQHF. The CDR3 DNA sequence: TGTGCCAGTAGTATGGGGGACAGGGGGCCTTATCAGCCCCAGCATTTT.

The J gene is TRBJ2-3, the V gene TRBV19; 7 positions agree with TRBD2. With V trimmed by 0 bases and J by 2 bases, 2 bases remained unmatched. The germline gives CDR1 LNHDA, CDR2 SQIVND (reference sequence). This CDR3 is built from 15 residues. In DNA form, the CDR3 reads TGTGCCAGTAGTATAGATGGGGACTACACAGATACGCAGTATTTT. It encodes CASSIDGDYTDTQYF.

The chain couples TRBV5-6 to TRBJ2-1; TRBD2 aligns across 15 bases. CDR1 SGHDT and CDR2 YYEEEE come from the germline V gene. The CDR3 length is 17 residues. V lost 4 bases and J lost 2; bases outside the gene matches: 4. As DNA, the CDR3 is TGTGCCAGCAGCACGGGACTAGCGGGAGGTCCCTACAATGAGCAGTTCTTC. Encoded protein: CASSTGLAGGPYNEQFF.